This T cell receptor (beta chain) is drawn from a study of T cells in Graves' hyperthyroidism and ophthalmopathy. The CDR3 is 14 residues long. Germline V lookup: CDR1 DFQATT, CDR2 SNEGSKA (reference sequence). The V and J ends lost 5 bases and 1 base respectively, with 15 bases between them. This clonotype has only a few counts. Amplified TCR beta CDR3 regions came from RNA transcripts. The primer set for the first-round RT-PCR of the TCR CDR3 was HTBI. A single record per CDR3 protein comes from TCRdb applying MiXCR to the multiplex PCR reads. The data show roughly 500,000 distinct CDR3 sequences, 24% seen once.

The sequence was collected from a woman aged 25-40 years with Graves' ophthalmopathy. The genes are TRBV20-1 and TRBJ2-7, with D uncertain. Sequenced material: blood. This chain's CDR3 is CSAGPHGVSYEQYF. In nucleotides, the CDR3 is TGCAGTGCTGGACCGCACGGAGTATCCTACGAGCAGTACTTC.